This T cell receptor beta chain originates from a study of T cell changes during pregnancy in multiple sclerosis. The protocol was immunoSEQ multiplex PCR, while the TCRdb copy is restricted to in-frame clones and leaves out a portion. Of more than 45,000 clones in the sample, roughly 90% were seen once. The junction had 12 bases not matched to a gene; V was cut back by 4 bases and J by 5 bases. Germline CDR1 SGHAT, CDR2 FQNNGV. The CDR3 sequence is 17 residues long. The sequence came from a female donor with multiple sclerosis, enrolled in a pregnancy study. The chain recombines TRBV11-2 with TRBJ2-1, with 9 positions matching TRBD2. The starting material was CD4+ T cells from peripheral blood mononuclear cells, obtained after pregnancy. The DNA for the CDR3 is TGTGCCAGCAGCTCCCAGGCCAGCGGGAGGACCGACAATGAGCAGTTCTTC. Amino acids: CASSSQASGRTDNEQFF.